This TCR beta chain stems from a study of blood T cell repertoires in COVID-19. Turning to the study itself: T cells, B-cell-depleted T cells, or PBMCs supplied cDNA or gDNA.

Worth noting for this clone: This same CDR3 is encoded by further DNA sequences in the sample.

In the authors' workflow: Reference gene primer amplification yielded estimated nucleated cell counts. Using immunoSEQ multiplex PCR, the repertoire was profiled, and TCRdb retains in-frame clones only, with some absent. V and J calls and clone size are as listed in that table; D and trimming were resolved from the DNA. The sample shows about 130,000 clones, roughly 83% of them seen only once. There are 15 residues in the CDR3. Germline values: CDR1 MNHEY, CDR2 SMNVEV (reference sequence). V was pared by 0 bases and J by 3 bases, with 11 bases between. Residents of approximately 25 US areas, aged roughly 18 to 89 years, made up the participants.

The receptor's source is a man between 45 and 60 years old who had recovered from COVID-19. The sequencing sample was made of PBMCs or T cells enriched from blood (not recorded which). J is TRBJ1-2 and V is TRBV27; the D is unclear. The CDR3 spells CASSLSGGGHYGYTF. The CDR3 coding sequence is TGTGCCAGCAGTTTATCGGGCGGAGGGCACTATGGCTACACCTTC.